This T cell receptor beta chain was retrieved from a study of blood T cell repertoires in COVID-19. The assay was immunoSEQ multiplex PCR, and TCRdb's table has in-frame clones only and misses some. The sample contains some 99,000 clones, over 65% of which appear only once. The germline CDR1 and CDR2 sequences are LNHDA and SQIVND (reference sequence). CDR3 length equals 14 residues. Trimming cost V 0 bases and J 8 bases, with 13 bases left between them. The sequence came from a woman aged 55-69 years with acute or convalescent COVID-19. This sequence joins TRBV19 and TRBJ1-1; perhaps TRBD1 as D (6 bases). Sequenced: peripheral blood. CDR3 protein: CASSIDPGQLEAFF. Written as DNA, the CDR3 is TGTGCCAGTAGTATAGATCCTGGACAGTTAGAAGCTTTCTTT.